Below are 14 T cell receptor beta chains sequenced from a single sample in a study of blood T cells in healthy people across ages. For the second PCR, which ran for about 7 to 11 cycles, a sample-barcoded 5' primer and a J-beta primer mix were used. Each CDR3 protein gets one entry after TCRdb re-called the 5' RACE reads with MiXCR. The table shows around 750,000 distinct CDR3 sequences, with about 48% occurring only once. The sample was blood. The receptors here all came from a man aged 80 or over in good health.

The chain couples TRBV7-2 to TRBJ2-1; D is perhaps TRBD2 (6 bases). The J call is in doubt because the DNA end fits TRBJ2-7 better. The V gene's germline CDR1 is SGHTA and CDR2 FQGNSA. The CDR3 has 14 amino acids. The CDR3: CASSPERAYNEQYF. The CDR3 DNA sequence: TGTGCCAGCAGCCCAGAGCGGGCCTACAATGAGCAGTACTTC.

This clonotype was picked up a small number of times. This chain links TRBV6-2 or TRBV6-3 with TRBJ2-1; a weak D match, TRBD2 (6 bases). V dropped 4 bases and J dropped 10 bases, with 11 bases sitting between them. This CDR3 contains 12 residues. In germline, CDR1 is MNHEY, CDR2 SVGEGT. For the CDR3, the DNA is TGTGCCAGCAGTTCCCGACTAGGGGAGCAGTTCTTC. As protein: CASSSRLGEQFF.

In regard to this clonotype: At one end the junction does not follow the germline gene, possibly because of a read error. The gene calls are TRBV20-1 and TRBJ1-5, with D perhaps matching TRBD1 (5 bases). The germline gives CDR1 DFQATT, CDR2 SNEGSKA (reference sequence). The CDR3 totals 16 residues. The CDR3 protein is CCAGGLRAVGNQPQHF. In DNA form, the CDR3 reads TGCTGTGCGGGGGGGTTAAGAGCGGTTGGGAATCAGCCCCAGCATTTT.

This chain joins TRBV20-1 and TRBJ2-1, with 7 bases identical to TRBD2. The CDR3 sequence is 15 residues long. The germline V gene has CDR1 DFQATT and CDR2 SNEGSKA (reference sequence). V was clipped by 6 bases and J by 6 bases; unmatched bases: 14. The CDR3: CSAIPPSGPSNEQFF. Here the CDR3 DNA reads TGCAGTGCCATACCTCCTAGCGGACCAAGCAATGAGCAGTTCTTC.

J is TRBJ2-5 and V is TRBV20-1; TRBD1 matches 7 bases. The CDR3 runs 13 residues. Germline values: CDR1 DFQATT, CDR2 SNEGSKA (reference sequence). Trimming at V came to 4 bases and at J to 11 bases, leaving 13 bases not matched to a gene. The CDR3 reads CSAITGDSYGQYF. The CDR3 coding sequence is TGCAGTGCTATAACAGGGGATTCCTACGGGCAGTACTTC.

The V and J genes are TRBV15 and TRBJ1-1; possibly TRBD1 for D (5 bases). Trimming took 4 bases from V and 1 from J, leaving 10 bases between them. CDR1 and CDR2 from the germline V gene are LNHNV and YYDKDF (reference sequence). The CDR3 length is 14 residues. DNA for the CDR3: TGTGCCACCAGCACTCACGGGGGGAACACTGAAGCTTTCTTT. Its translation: CATSTHGGNTEAFF.

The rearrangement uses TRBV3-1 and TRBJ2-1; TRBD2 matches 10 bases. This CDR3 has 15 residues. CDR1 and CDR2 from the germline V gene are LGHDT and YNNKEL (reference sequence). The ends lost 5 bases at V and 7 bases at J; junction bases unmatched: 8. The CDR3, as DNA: TGTGCCAGCAGCGAAGCGGGAGGGCCAAGGAATGAGCAGTTCTTC. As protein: CASSEAGGPRNEQFF.

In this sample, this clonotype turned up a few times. Here the CDR3 reads CASSLEGSGRKQFF. CDR3 DNA: TGTGCCAGCAGTTTGGAGGGTAGCGGGAGAAAGCAGTTCTTC. V and J are TRBV28 and TRBJ2-1; 9 bases map to TRBD2. The CDR3 is 14 amino acids. Looked up from germline, CDR1 is MDHEN and CDR2 is SYDVKM. V lost 3 bases, J lost 11 bases, and 8 bases stayed unmatched.

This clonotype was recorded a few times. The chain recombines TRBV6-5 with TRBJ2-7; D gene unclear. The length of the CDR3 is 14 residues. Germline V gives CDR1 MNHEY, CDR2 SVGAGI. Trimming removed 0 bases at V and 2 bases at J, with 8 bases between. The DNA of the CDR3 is TGTGCCAGCAGTTACTCACTGGGTCCCTACGAGCAGTACTTC. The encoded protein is CASSYSLGPYEQYF.

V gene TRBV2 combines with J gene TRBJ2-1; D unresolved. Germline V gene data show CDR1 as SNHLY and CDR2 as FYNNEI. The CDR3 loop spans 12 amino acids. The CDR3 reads CASRAEYNEQFF. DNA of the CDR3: TGTGCTAGTAGGGCGGAGTACAATGAGCAGTTCTTC.

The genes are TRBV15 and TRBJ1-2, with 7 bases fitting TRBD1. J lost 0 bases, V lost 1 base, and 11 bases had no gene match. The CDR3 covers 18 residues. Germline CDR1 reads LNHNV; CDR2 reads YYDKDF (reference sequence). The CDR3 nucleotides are TGTGCCACCAGCAGAGGCAGAGCCGACAGGGATACTAACTATGGCTACACCTTC. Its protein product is CATSRGRADRDTNYGYTF.

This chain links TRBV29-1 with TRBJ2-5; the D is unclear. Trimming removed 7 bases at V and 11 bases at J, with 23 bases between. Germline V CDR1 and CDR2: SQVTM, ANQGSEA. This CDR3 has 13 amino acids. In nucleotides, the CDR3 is TGCAGCGGAGGACGACACGACCTACGAGAGCAGTACTTC. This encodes CSGGRHDLREQYF. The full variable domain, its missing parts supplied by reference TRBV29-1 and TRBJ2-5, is SAVISQKPSRDICQRGTSLTIQCQVDSQVTMMFWYRQQPGQSLTLIATANQGSEATYESGFVIDKFPISRPNLTFSTLTVSNMSPEDSSIYLCSGGRHDLREQYFGPGTRLLVL.

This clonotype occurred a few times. The CDR3 is CASSHSNVETQYF. Written as DNA, the CDR3 is TGTGCCAGCAGCCACTCCAACGTGGAGACCCAGTACTTC. The chain is built from TRBV14 and TRBJ2-5; no reliable D call. The V gene's germline CDR1 is SGHDN and CDR2 FVKESK. The CDR3 has 13 residues. The germline V and J ends were trimmed by 3 bases and 5 bases, with 10 bases remaining between them.

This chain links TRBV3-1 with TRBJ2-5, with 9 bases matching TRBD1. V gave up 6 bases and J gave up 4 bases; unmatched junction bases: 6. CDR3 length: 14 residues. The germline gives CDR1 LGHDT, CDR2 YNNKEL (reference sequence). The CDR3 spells CASRRTGGGETQYF. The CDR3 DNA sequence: TGTGCCAGCAGACGAACAGGGGGCGGAGAGACCCAGTACTTC.